This is a list of T cell receptor beta chains from one sample in a study of control samples from healthy donors and cancer patients. The assay was immunoSEQ multiplex PCR, and TCRdb's table has in-frame clones only and misses some. The sample yields about 50,000 clones, about 95% seen once. The sequenced sample was blood. All receptors come from a man between 25 and 39 years old in good health. The CDR3 runs from the conserved cysteine through the conserved F or W. The D gene is left open where the match is weak. Size is stated for part of the rows, as once, few or many counts, or as a class when the clone is expanded.

clone_size j_call d_call v_call cdr3_aa cdr3_nt
NA TRBJ2-3 NA TRBV9 CASSVWRGNTDTQYF TGTGCCAGCAGCGTTTGGAGGGGGAACACAGATACGCAGTATTTT
NA TRBJ2-2 TRBD2 TRBV19 CASSTSGFNTGELFF TGTGCCAGTAGTACTAGCGGATTCAACACCGGGGAGCTGTTTTTT
NA TRBJ2-7 NA TRBV19 CASSYGGQPMSYEQYF TGTGCCAGTAGTTACGGCGGACAGCCAATGTCCTACGAGCAGTACTTC
NA TRBJ1-4 NA TRBV5-1 CASSFSEATNEKLFF TGCGCCAGCAGCTTCTCGGAAGCAACTAATGAAAAACTGTTTTTT
NA TRBJ2-5 NA TRBV30 CAWGGKGQETQYF TGTGCCTGGGGAGGAAAGGGGCAGGAGACCCAGTACTTC
NA TRBJ2-1 NA TRBV5-5 CASSLGLSNEQFF TGTGCCAGCAGCTTGGGCCTCTCCAATGAGCAGTTCTTC
NA TRBJ2-2 NA TRBV27 CARRQITGELFF TGTGCCAGGAGACAGATCACCGGGGAGCTGTTTTTT
NA TRBJ2-3 TRBD2 TRBV6-2/TRBV6-3 CASSYLPWSGRAQDTQYF TGTGCCAGCAGTTACCTCCCTTGGAGCGGGAGGGCCCAAGATACGCAGTATTTT
once TRBJ1-1 NA TRBV9 CASSVGGAEAFF TGTGCCAGCAGCGTAGGGGGGGCTGAAGCTTTCTTT
NA TRBJ1-2 TRBD1 TRBV30 CAYRGLNYGYTF TGTGCCTACAGGGGGCTTAACTATGGCTACACCTTC
NA TRBJ1-5 NA TRBV30 CAWSVKVAGPLNQPQHF TGTGCCTGGAGTGTAAAAGTGGCGGGCCCCCTCAATCAGCCCCAGCATTTT
NA TRBJ1-1 NA TRBV3-1/TRBV3-2 CASSQIPRGREKSAGMNTEAFF TGTGCCAGCAGCCAAATCCCTAGGGGCAGGGAAAAATCTGCGGGTATGAACACTGAAGCTTTCTTT
NA TRBJ1-2 NA TRBV4-1 CASSPQLGSSGYTF TGCGCCAGCAGCCCCCAGCTGGGGTCGAGTGGCTACACCTTC
NA TRBJ2-2 NA TRBV6-5 CASSSLTGRRGGELFF TGTGCCAGCAGTTCGTTGACGGGAAGACGGGGCGGGGAGCTGTTTTTT
NA TRBJ2-7 NA TRBV19 CASSTRRGFNYEQYF TGTGCCAGTAGTACCCGGCGAGGGTTTAACTACGAGCAGTACTTC
NA TRBJ2-3 NA TRBV18 CASSPRGDTQYF TGTGCCAGCTCACCAAGGGGGGATACGCAGTATTTT
NA TRBJ1-2 TRBD1 TRBV5-4 CASRQQGESYGYTF TGTGCCAGCAGGCAACAGGGGGAGAGCTATGGCTACACCTTC
NA TRBJ2-3 NA TRBV9 CASTRDRTDTQYF TGTGCCAGCACCCGGGACCGCACAGATACGCAGTATTTT
NA TRBJ1-1 NA TRBV7-4 CASSLAPGRGRTEAFF TGTGCCAGCAGCTTAGCCCCGGGGAGGGGACGAACTGAAGCTTTCTTT
NA TRBJ2-1 NA TRBV21-1 CASTPIESSYNEQFF TGTGCCAGCACCCCCATAGAGAGCTCCTACAATGAGCAGTTCTTC
NA TRBJ2-1 NA TRBV6-1 CASSEDRGSEQFF TGTGCCAGCAGTGAAGATAGAGGTTCTGAGCAGTTCTTC
NA TRBJ1-2 NA TRBV21-1 CASSKRGQGELYGYTF TGTGCCAGCAGCAAACGCGGCCAGGGAGAACTCTATGGCTACACCTTC
NA TRBJ2-7 NA TRBV6-1 CASSEIGGYEQYF TGTGCCAGCAGTGAAATCGGTGGTTACGAGCAGTACTTC
NA TRBJ1-2 TRBD1 TRBV7-2 CASSHRQGESGYTF TGTGCCAGCAGCCATAGACAGGGGGAGAGTGGCTACACCTTC
NA TRBJ1-6 NA TRBV21-1 CASGESAGPNSPLHF TGTGCCAGCGGCGAGAGCGCAGGGCCTAATTCACCCCTCCACTTT
once TRBJ2-5 TRBD1 TRBV6-2/TRBV6-3 CASSRGQLETQYF TGTGCCAGCAGCCGGGGACAGCTGGAGACCCAGTACTTC
NA TRBJ1-3 NA TRBV18 CASSPLLPRDSGNTIYF TGTGCCAGCTCACCACTCCTCCCGAGGGACTCTGGAAACACCATATATTTT
NA TRBJ1-1 NA TRBV12-3/TRBV12-4 CASSPDTEAFF TGTGCCAGCAGCCCGGACACTGAAGCTTTCTTT
NA TRBJ2-7 TRBD1 TRBV5-6 CASSYGTGDSEQYF TGTGCCAGCAGTTATGGGACAGGGGATTCCGAGCAGTACTTC
once TRBJ1-5 NA TRBV5-6 CASSWGTGGAKPQHF TGTGCCAGCAGCTGGGGGACTGGTGGGGCTAAGCCCCAGCATTTT
NA TRBJ2-1 TRBD2 TRBV9 CASSVSTGTIYNEQFF TGTGCCAGCAGCGTTTCGACCGGGACTATTTACAATGAGCAGTTCTTC
NA TRBJ1-1 TRBD1 TRBV3-1/TRBV3-2 CASSPTGRNTEAFF TGTGCCAGCAGCCCGACAGGGCGGAACACTGAAGCTTTCTTT
NA TRBJ1-2 TRBD1 TRBV5-6 CASTSDRLAHGYTF TGTGCCAGCACCTCGGACAGGCTTGCTCATGGCTACACCTTC
NA TRBJ1-5 TRBD1 TRBV30 CAWGLTGARQPQHF TGTGCCTGGGGTCTAACAGGGGCTCGGCAGCCCCAGCATTTT
NA TRBJ2-1 NA TRBV4-1 CASSQDWRGNEQFF TGCGCCAGCAGCCAAGATTGGCGGGGCAATGAGCAGTTCTTC
NA TRBJ1-1 NA TRBV9 CASSLMDSMNTEAFF TGTGCCAGCAGCTTAATGGACAGCATGAACACTGAAGCTTTCTTT
NA TRBJ1-1 NA TRBV11-2 CASSFSVGFGTINTEAFF TGTGCCAGCAGCTTTTCGGTAGGTTTTGGGACGATTAACACTGAAGCTTTCTTT
once TRBJ1-1 NA TRBV4-2 CASTLRRVDAEAFF TGTGCCAGCACCTTAAGAAGGGTAGACGCTGAAGCTTTCTTT
NA TRBJ1-2 NA TRBV2 CASTPLRLIGYGYTF TGTGCCAGCACGCCACTGAGGCTCATAGGATATGGCTACACCTTC
once TRBJ1-1 TRBD1 TRBV19 CASRGQGAGTEAFF TGTGCCAGTAGGGGACAGGGAGCGGGGACTGAAGCTTTCTTT
NA TRBJ1-1 NA TRBV2 CASSRGLNTEAFF TGTGCCAGCAGCCGGGGGCTGAACACTGAAGCTTTCTTT
NA TRBJ2-3 TRBD1 TRBV30 CAWARQGARRTDTQYF TGTGCCTGGGCGAGACAGGGGGCGAGGAGGACAGATACGCAGTATTTT
NA TRBJ2-3 NA TRBV11-1 CASSPLRLSSTDTQYF TGTGCCAGCAGCCCACTGCGATTATCTAGCACAGATACGCAGTATTTT
NA TRBJ1-2 TRBD1 TRBV29-1 CSVLQGAGGYTF TGCAGCGTCCTACAGGGGGCTGGGGGCTACACCTTC
NA TRBJ2-1 NA TRBV3-1/TRBV3-2 CASSRRERREQFF TGTGCCAGCAGTCGGAGAGAGAGGCGTGAGCAGTTCTTC
NA TRBJ2-3 TRBD2 TRBV5-1 CASSLVVGGRSDTQYF TGCGCCAGCAGCTTGGTGGTCGGGGGGAGGTCAGATACGCAGTATTTT
NA TRBJ2-5 NA TRBV14 CASSPIQGGYQETQYF TGTGCCAGCAGCCCGATCCAGGGGGGGTACCAAGAGACCCAGTACTTC
once TRBJ1-5 NA TRBV6-5 CASSYSLHQTRAQHF TGTGCCAGCAGTTACTCCCTCCACCAAACTCGGGCCCAGCATTTT
NA TRBJ1-4 NA TRBV4-2 CASSQEEGLGDEKLFF TGTGCCAGCAGCCAAGAGGAGGGGCTCGGGGATGAAAAACTGTTTTTT
NA TRBJ2-2 NA TRBV21-1 CASSNPSHPRELFF TGTGCCAGCAGCAATCCGTCGCACCCCCGGGAGCTGTTTTTT
NA TRBJ1-5 TRBD1 TRBV9 CASSMDRSNQPQHF TGTGCCAGCAGCATGGACAGGAGCAATCAGCCCCAGCATTTT
NA TRBJ2-5 TRBD2 TRBV6-6 CASSYGLADQETQYF TGTGCCAGCAGTTACGGACTAGCGGACCAAGAGACCCAGTACTTC
NA TRBJ2-7 NA TRBV10-2 CASSESGLLSSSYEQYF TGCGCCAGCAGTGAGTCGGGACTTCTGAGTAGCTCCTACGAGCAGTACTTC
NA TRBJ1-2 TRBD1 TRBV5-4 CASSLGGQSNYGYTF TGTGCCAGCAGCTTGGGGGGACAGAGTAACTATGGCTACACCTTC
NA TRBJ1-1 NA TRBV27 CASSLYLRNEAFF TGTGCCAGCAGTTTATATCTACGGAACGAAGCTTTCTTT
NA TRBJ2-1 TRBD2 TRBV2 CASSELAGGNEQFF TGTGCCAGCAGTGAATTAGCGGGGGGTAATGAGCAGTTCTTC
NA TRBJ1-2 TRBD1 TRBV9 CASSVEGTWTGVGYTF TGTGCCAGCAGCGTAGAGGGAACTTGGACAGGGGTTGGCTACACCTTC